These 21 T cell receptor beta chains were sequenced from one sample in a study of metastatic and nonmetastatic thyroid tumors. TCRdb re-processed the PCR reads through MiXCR. Here the sample spans 15,000 to 20,000 clones, about 23% being singletons. The entire patient cohort was treatment-naive prior to thyroid surgery. Sequences were obtained from adjacent normal tissue. Receptor source: a female donor with papillary thyroid cancer or a benign thyroid nodule (not recorded which). Some clones in this sample may be carry-over from other donors' samples.

The chain recombines TRBV6-1 with TRBJ2-7; 9 nucleotides align to TRBD1. After removal of 4 bases from V and 5 bases from J, the junction contained 9 bases not matched to a gene. The germline V gene encodes CDR1 MNHNS and CDR2 SASEGT. This CDR3 has 15 residues. The chain's CDR3 is CASSGVRTGDNEQYF. The CDR3 nucleotides read TGTGCCAGCAGTGGGGTCCGGACAGGGGACAACGAGCAGTACTTC.

The chain is built from TRBV30 and TRBJ2-2; D gene ambiguous. Germline V lookup: CDR1 GTSNPN, CDR2 SVGIG (reference sequence). V was cut by 2 bases and J by 8 bases, with 3 bases left in between. The CDR3 covers 10 residues. CDR3 DNA sequence: TGTGCCTGGAGTCGAGGGGAGCTGTTTTTT. Its protein product is CAWSRGELFF.

This chain links TRBV7-8 with TRBJ1-2; D might be TRBD1 (5 bases). CDR3 size: 13 residues. Trimming pared 1 base from V and 2 bases from J, leaving 5 bases between. Germline V CDR1 and CDR2: SGHVS, FQNEAQ. Written as DNA, the CDR3 is TGTGCCAGCAGCTTAGGACAGAACTATGGCTACACCTTC. Translated, it gives CASSLGQNYGYTF.

This clone was seen a few times. The chain employs TRBV20-1 and TRBJ2-1, with a tentative D call TRBD2 (6 bases). The CDR3 loop spans 16 amino acids. CDR1 is DFQATT, CDR2 SNEGSKA, per germline (reference sequence). V lost 0 bases to trimming and J lost 9 bases, with 21 bases between them. In nucleotides, the CDR3 is TGCAGTGCTAGAGATACTTCGAGACTAGATATTGCTGAGCAGTTCTTC. Translating gives CSARDTSRLDIAEQFF.

For this clone: The junction shows a germline mismatch at one end, possibly a read error. V and J are TRBV19 and TRBJ1-2; no firm D call. CDR1 is LNHDA, CDR2 SQIVND, per germline (reference sequence). This CDR3 contains 13 residues. The CDR3: CDSSSDTIYGYTF. The CDR3 DNA reads TGTGACAGTAGCTCCGACACTATCTATGGCTACACCTTC.

The rearrangement uses TRBV28 and TRBJ2-7; 9 bases align to TRBD1. The CDR3 spans 13 residues. CDR1 and CDR2 from the germline V gene are MDHEN and SYDVKM. J gave up 6 bases and V 4 bases, and 4 bases lay outside the gene matches. CDR3 DNA: TGTGCCAGCAGTTCGGGGACAGGGTTCGAGCAGTACTTC. Residues: CASSSGTGFEQYF.

This clone was seen repeatedly, ten times or more. The V and J genes are TRBV6-5 and TRBJ2-1, with 7 bases lining up with TRBD2. J lost 8 bases, V lost 2 bases, and 18 bases had no gene match. Germline V lookup: CDR1 MNHEY, CDR2 SVGAGI. The CDR3 is made up of 18 amino acids. The DNA of the CDR3 is TGTGCCAGCAGTTACGGTTTAAGGGGCGGGAGAAAAGCTCATGAGCAGTTCTTC. This translates into CASSYGLRGGRKAHEQFF.

The chain joins TRBV30 to TRBJ2-5; 10 bases match TRBD2. V was clipped by 2 bases and J by 1 base; unmatched bases: 4. CDR1 is GTSNPN, CDR2 SVGIG, per germline (reference sequence). This CDR3 is built from 15 residues. The CDR3 reads CAWSSSGRLQETQYF. CDR3 nucleotide sequence: TGTGCCTGGAGTTCTAGCGGGAGACTCCAAGAGACCCAGTACTTC.

This clone appeared a few times. V and J are TRBV30 and TRBJ2-3; D gene uncertain. The length of the CDR3 is 13 residues. Germline CDR1 and CDR2: GTSNPN and SVGIG (reference sequence). Trimming stripped 1 base from V and 2 bases from J, with 7 bases between. Here the CDR3 DNA reads TGTGCCTGGAGTGAAAGATACACAGATACGCAGTATTTT. Its translation is CAWSERYTDTQYF.

This clone was counted between two and nine times. The chain has TRBV20-1 and TRBJ2-1, with 12 bases aligning to TRBD2. The V gene end was trimmed by 6 bases and the J gene end by 0 bases; junction bases not matched to a gene: 12. The CDR3 loop spans 18 amino acids. Germline V CDR1 and CDR2: DFQATT, SNEGSKA (reference sequence). In nucleotides, the CDR3 is TGCAGTGCCTTGTGGCTAGCGGGAGGGCAGGGCTCCTACAATGAGCAGTTCTTC. It codes for CSALWLAGGQGSYNEQFF.

This chain joins TRBV5-1 and TRBJ2-1, with 8 nucleotides matching TRBD2. Trimming at V came to 0 bases and at J to 5 bases, leaving 10 bases not matched to a gene. CDR3 length: 17 residues. Per germline, CDR1 SGHRS and CDR2 YFSETQ. For the CDR3, the DNA is TGCGCCAGCAGCTTGGGCCTAGCGGGCAGACCCAACAATGAGCAGTTCTTC. Protein sequence: CASSLGLAGRPNNEQFF.

This clone has a count of ten or more. The V gene is TRBV6-2 or TRBV6-3, the J gene TRBJ1-2; no reliable D call. Germline values: CDR1 MNHEY, CDR2 SVGEGT. V was cut by 7 bases and J by 2 bases, with 14 bases left in between. The CDR3 has 14 residues. CDR3: CASTPSMGNYGYTF. CDR3 DNA sequence: TGTGCCAGCACCCCGTCCATGGGAAACTATGGCTACACCTTC.

This clone appeared a few times. This chain uses TRBV20-1 with TRBJ2-3, with D perhaps matching TRBD1 (6 bases). Germline loops: CDR1 DFQATT, CDR2 SNEGSKA (reference sequence). V was clipped by 0 bases and J by 6 bases, with 19 bases between them. The CDR3 runs 16 residues. CDR3 residues: CSAREKRGSTWDTQYF. CDR3 DNA: TGCAGTGCTAGAGAGAAGAGGGGGTCGACATGGGATACGCAGTATTTT.

This clone was seen at least ten times. Other DNA variants within this sample encode the same CDR3. The chain couples TRBV7-3 to TRBJ2-3; no reliable D call. Germline V gives CDR1 SGHTA, CDR2 FQGTGA. Trimming stripped 1 base from V and 2 bases from J, with 4 bases between. This CDR3 has 13 residues. The CDR3 spells CASSLKVTDTQYF. CDR3 sequence (DNA): TGTGCCAGCAGCTTAAAGGTCACAGATACGCAGTATTTT.

This chain joins TRBV12-3 or TRBV12-4 and TRBJ2-2; 9 positions agree with TRBD2. Germline trimming cut 1 base from V and 3 bases from J; bases unmatched to any gene: 0. The CDR3 loop spans 15 amino acids. The CDR3 region has the DNA TGTGCCAGCAGTTTAGGGACTAGCGACACCGGGGAGCTGTTTTTT. Its translation: CASSLGTSDTGELFF.

This clone was seen only a few times. The chain recombines TRBV28 with TRBJ2-7; D may be TRBD1 (6 bases). Per germline, CDR1 MDHEN and CDR2 SYDVKM. The V end lost 8 bases, the J end lost 2 bases, and 10 bases lay between the germline ends. The CDR3 is 12 residues long. The CDR3 DNA sequence: TGTGCCAGCTCCCCAGGGGCCTACGAGCAGTACTTC. This sequence encodes CASSPGAYEQYF. Based on the CDR3 plus reference TRBV28 and TRBJ2-7, the full variable domain is DVKVTQSSRYLVKRTGEKVFLECVQDMDHENMFWYRQDPGLGLRLIYFSYDVKMKEKGDIPEGYSVSREKKERFSLILESASTNQTSMYLCASSPGAYEQYFGPGTRLTVT.

This clone has a count of ten or more. The chain links TRBV7-9 to TRBJ1-1; tentative D call: TRBD1 (5 bases). The CDR3 consists of 12 residues. The ends were cut back, 7 bases at V and 8 bases at J, with 14 bases in the middle. Germline CDR1 SEHNR, CDR2 FQNEAQ (reference sequence). This CDR3 reads CASTLGVEEAFF. For the CDR3, the DNA is TGTGCCAGCACCTTGGGGGTAGAAGAAGCTTTCTTT.

This clone was detected only a few times. The V call is TRBV5-1, the J call TRBJ1-2; the match to TRBD1 covers 8 bases. Germline assignment: CDR1 SGHRS and CDR2 YFSETQ. CDR3 size: 15 residues. Trimming at V came to 0 bases and at J to 5 bases, leaving 6 bases not matched to a gene. DNA for the CDR3: TGCGCCAGCAGCTTGGGACAGGGGATTAATTATGGCTACACCTTC. Translating gives CASSLGQGINYGYTF.

V and J are TRBV11-2 and TRBJ1-1; D may be TRBD1 (6 bases). V was trimmed by 1 base and J by 1 base, leaving 7 bases between them. Germline assignment: CDR1 SGHAT and CDR2 FQNNGV. There are 14 residues in the CDR3. For the CDR3, the DNA is TGTGCCAGCAGCTTAGGGGGGCCGAACACTGAAGCTTTCTTT. Encoded protein: CASSLGGPNTEAFF. Full variable domain (outside the CDR3, taken from reference TRBV11-2 and TRBJ1-1): EAGVAQSPRYKIIEKRQSVAFWCNPISGHATLYWYQQILGQGPKLLIQFQNNGVVDDSQLPKDRFSAERLKGVDSTLKIQPAKLEDSAVYLCASSLGGPNTEAFFGQGTRLTVV.

The chain carries TRBV2 and TRBJ1-4; D is perhaps TRBD1 (5 bases). Trimming removed 7 bases at V and 6 bases at J, with 12 bases between. Germline V gene lookup returns CDR1 SNHLY and CDR2 FYNNEI. The CDR3 extends over 13 amino acids. The CDR3 protein is CASNQGTHEKLFF. In nucleotides, the CDR3 is TGTGCCAGCAACCAGGGAACCCATGAAAAACTGTTTTTT.

The rearrangement links TRBV27 to TRBJ2-7; TRBD1 matches at 9 bases. Germline-derived CDR1 and CDR2 are MNHEY and SMNVEV (reference sequence). The CDR3 spans 17 residues. V shed 4 bases, J shed 9 bases, and the junction held 19 bases outside the gene matches. DNA for the CDR3: TGTGCCAGCAGTTGGAAGGGTGGCGGGACAGGGAGGATTTGGCAGTACGTC. Protein sequence: CASSWKGGGTGRIWQYV.